Listed below are T cell receptor beta chains from one sample, sequenced in a study of blood T cell repertoires in COVID-19. Profiled with immunoSEQ multiplex PCR; TCRdb holds only in-frame clones, not every one. This table has tens of thousands of clones, over 75% appearing once. Sequencing was performed on peripheral blood. All receptors come from a man between 60 and 75 years old with COVID-19, enrolled during active disease. CDR3s include the opening cysteine and the closing phenylalanine or tryptophan. D genes are given only for firm matches. The size entry is marked missing in some rows and otherwise reads once, few, many or a size class.

clone_size: -; d_call: TRBD1; j_call: TRBJ2-5; v_call: TRBV28; cdr3_nt: TGTGCCAGCAGTTTGACAGGGGCTCAAGAGACCCAGTACTTC; cdr3_aa: CASSLTGAQETQYF
clone_size: once; d_call: TRBD2; j_call: TRBJ2-2; v_call: TRBV19; cdr3_nt: TGTGCCAGTAGTATAATTAGCGGGGGTCGTGGTCGAACCGGGGAGCTGTTTTTT; cdr3_aa: CASSIISGGRGRTGELFF
clone_size: -; d_call: -; j_call: TRBJ1-5; v_call: TRBV27; cdr3_nt: TGTGCCAGCAGTTTATCCGGACAGCGCAATCAGCCCCAGCATTTT; cdr3_aa: CASSLSGQRNQPQHF
clone_size: -; d_call: -; j_call: TRBJ1-3; v_call: TRBV5-4; cdr3_nt: TGTGCCAGCAGCTCAAACTCTGGAAACACCATATATTTT; cdr3_aa: CASSSNSGNTIYF
clone_size: -; d_call: -; j_call: TRBJ2-1; v_call: TRBV3-1/TRBV3-2; cdr3_nt: TGTGCCAGCAGCCCCGGGGCCTCGGGAAGCGGGAATGAGCAGTTCTTC; cdr3_aa: CASSPGASGSGNEQFF
clone_size: -; d_call: -; j_call: TRBJ2-2; v_call: TRBV7-2; cdr3_nt: TGTGCCAGCAGCCTCCGGGACAAACACACCGGGGAGCTGTTTTTT; cdr3_aa: CASSLRDKHTGELFF
clone_size: -; d_call: TRBD1; j_call: TRBJ2-1; v_call: TRBV12-5; cdr3_nt: TGTGCTAGTGGACTTCCGGGACAGGTTACGAAAGGGGCCTACAATGAGCAGTTCTTC; cdr3_aa: CASGLPGQVTKGAYNEQFF
clone_size: -; d_call: TRBD1; j_call: TRBJ1-1; v_call: TRBV7-3; cdr3_nt: TGTGCCAGCAGCACATCCGGGACAGGGTCAACTGAAGCTTTCTTT; cdr3_aa: CASSTSGTGSTEAFF
clone_size: -; d_call: -; j_call: TRBJ2-1; v_call: TRBV12-5; cdr3_nt: TGTGCTAGTGGTTTGGCGGCGGGGGCCCACCATGAGCAGTTCTTC; cdr3_aa: CASGLAAGAHHEQFF
clone_size: few; d_call: TRBD2; j_call: TRBJ2-2; v_call: TRBV18; cdr3_nt: TGTGCCAGCTCACCAACGAGCGGGAGACCCGGGGAGCTGTTTTTT; cdr3_aa: CASSPTSGRPGELFF
clone_size: -; d_call: TRBD2; j_call: TRBJ2-3; v_call: TRBV7-6; cdr3_nt: TGTGCCAGCAGCTTAGGACTAGCGGGAGCAGATACGCAGTATTTT; cdr3_aa: CASSLGLAGADTQYF
clone_size: -; d_call: -; j_call: TRBJ1-5; v_call: TRBV12-3/TRBV12-4; cdr3_nt: TGTGCCAGCAGTTTTAGCCGCAATCAGCCCCAGCATTTT; cdr3_aa: CASSFSRNQPQHF
clone_size: -; d_call: -; j_call: TRBJ1-4; v_call: TRBV27; cdr3_nt: TGTGCCAGCAGTCCGAGGGGAGGGGGAGAAGTTATCGAAAAACTGTTTTTT; cdr3_aa: CASSPRGGGEVIEKLFF
clone_size: -; d_call: -; j_call: TRBJ1-4; v_call: TRBV18; cdr3_nt: TGTGCCAGCTCACCACGTCCGGTAGCAACTAATGAAAAACTGTTTTTT; cdr3_aa: CASSPRPVATNEKLFF
clone_size: -; d_call: -; j_call: TRBJ1-4; v_call: TRBV6-5; cdr3_nt: TGTGCCAGCAGTTTCTACAGTGAAAAACTGTTTTTT; cdr3_aa: CASSFYSEKLFF
clone_size: -; d_call: -; j_call: TRBJ1-1; v_call: TRBV30; cdr3_nt: TGTGCCTGGAGTGCCTTTGGGAGGGATCAAGCTTTCTTT; cdr3_aa: CAWSAFGRDQAFF
clone_size: -; d_call: TRBD2; j_call: TRBJ2-5; v_call: TRBV24-1; cdr3_nt: TGTGCCACCAGTGATTTATTCCCGGCGGGAGGCAGGGAGACCCAGTACTTC; cdr3_aa: CATSDLFPAGGRETQYF
clone_size: -; d_call: TRBD1; j_call: TRBJ1-6; v_call: TRBV28; cdr3_nt: TGTGCCAGCAGTTTACCACAGGGGGCGCTTATTTCACCCCTCCACTTT; cdr3_aa: CASSLPQGALISPLHF
clone_size: -; d_call: TRBD2; j_call: TRBJ2-1; v_call: TRBV6-2/TRBV6-3; cdr3_nt: TGTGCCAGCAGTTACTCTCCAACTAGCGGGGTCTACAATGAGCAGTTCTTC; cdr3_aa: CASSYSPTSGVYNEQFF
clone_size: -; d_call: -; j_call: TRBJ2-3; v_call: TRBV27; cdr3_nt: TGTGCCAGCAGAACAGGGGGGGTCGACTACTTCACAGATACGCAGTATTTT; cdr3_aa: CASRTGGVDYFTDTQYF
clone_size: few; d_call: TRBD2; j_call: TRBJ2-1; v_call: TRBV10-3; cdr3_nt: TGTGCCATCAGGGCCTGGGGGAGGGCCTACAATGAGCAGTTCTTC; cdr3_aa: CAIRAWGRAYNEQFF
clone_size: -; d_call: TRBD2; j_call: TRBJ2-2; v_call: TRBV19; cdr3_nt: TGTGCCAGTAGTATGACTAGCGGGTCGGACACCGGGGAGCTGTTTTTT; cdr3_aa: CASSMTSGSDTGELFF
clone_size: -; d_call: -; j_call: TRBJ1-5; v_call: TRBV4-2; cdr3_nt: TGTGCCAGCAGCCAAGAAAGGGCAGGGAATCAGCCCCAGCATTTT; cdr3_aa: CASSQERAGNQPQHF
clone_size: -; d_call: -; j_call: TRBJ2-6; v_call: TRBV27; cdr3_nt: TGTGCCAGCAGTCCCCGACAGATGGCTGGGGCCAACGTCCTGACTTTC; cdr3_aa: CASSPRQMAGANVLTF
clone_size: -; d_call: TRBD1; j_call: TRBJ2-2; v_call: TRBV11-2; cdr3_nt: TGTGCCAGCAGCTTAGTCTGGACAGGGGGGGCCGGGGAGCTGTTTTTT; cdr3_aa: CASSLVWTGGAGELFF
clone_size: -; d_call: TRBD1; j_call: TRBJ2-7; v_call: TRBV9; cdr3_nt: TGTGCCAGCAGCTCGGGACAGAACTACGAGCAGTACTTC; cdr3_aa: CASSSGQNYEQYF
clone_size: -; d_call: -; j_call: TRBJ2-7; v_call: TRBV19; cdr3_nt: TGTGCCAGCTCTTCACTCGACAGCTACGAGCAGTACTTC; cdr3_aa: CASSSLDSYEQYF
clone_size: -; d_call: -; j_call: TRBJ2-5; v_call: TRBV10-3; cdr3_nt: TGTGCCATCAGTGACGGGCTAGCTGAGGAGACCCAGTACTTC; cdr3_aa: CAISDGLAEETQYF
clone_size: -; d_call: TRBD1; j_call: TRBJ2-1; v_call: TRBV11-3; cdr3_nt: TGTGCCAGCAGCCCACACAGGGGGCTAAGGGATGAGCAGTTCTTC; cdr3_aa: CASSPHRGLRDEQFF
clone_size: -; d_call: -; j_call: TRBJ2-1; v_call: TRBV7-3; cdr3_nt: TGTGCCAGCAGCCGCTTCGGGGCGGGATCTGAGCAGTTCTTC; cdr3_aa: CASSRFGAGSEQFF
clone_size: -; d_call: -; j_call: TRBJ1-1; v_call: TRBV5-1; cdr3_nt: TGCGCCAGCAGCTTAGGGGAAGGCACTGAAGCTTTCTTT; cdr3_aa: CASSLGEGTEAFF
clone_size: -; d_call: TRBD2; j_call: TRBJ2-1; v_call: TRBV5-8; cdr3_nt: TGTGCCAGCAGCCGGGGACTAGCGGCCTACAATGAGCAGTTCTTC; cdr3_aa: CASSRGLAAYNEQFF
clone_size: -; d_call: -; j_call: TRBJ1-2; v_call: TRBV9; cdr3_nt: TGTGCCAGCAGCGCTAGGGAGGGACTGTCCCTATCGCCAGGCTACACCTTC; cdr3_aa: CASSAREGLSLSPGYTF
clone_size: -; d_call: -; j_call: TRBJ1-5; v_call: TRBV4-3; cdr3_nt: TGCGCCAGCAGCCAAGATCGGGGAAATCAGCCCCAGCATTTT; cdr3_aa: CASSQDRGNQPQHF
clone_size: -; d_call: -; j_call: TRBJ1-2; v_call: TRBV4-2; cdr3_nt: TGTGCCAGCAGCCAATCGTCCCCGCTTCCGGGATATGGCTACACCTTC; cdr3_aa: CASSQSSPLPGYGYTF
clone_size: -; d_call: -; j_call: TRBJ1-1; v_call: TRBV7-3; cdr3_nt: TGTGCCAGCAGCTTAGAGCCGATGAGGCCTGAAGCTTTCTTT; cdr3_aa: CASSLEPMRPEAFF
clone_size: once; d_call: TRBD1; j_call: TRBJ2-5; v_call: TRBV18; cdr3_nt: TGTGCCAGCTCACCCCGAACGCTAACACAGGGGTTGGTCCCACTAGGGACGCAAGAGACCCAGTACTTC; cdr3_aa: CASSPRTLTQGLVPLGTQETQYF
clone_size: -; d_call: -; j_call: TRBJ2-7; v_call: TRBV3-1/TRBV3-2; cdr3_nt: TGTGCCAGCAGCCGCTGGGGACTGCAGTACTTC; cdr3_aa: CASSRWGLQYF
clone_size: -; d_call: TRBD1; j_call: TRBJ1-6; v_call: TRBV28; cdr3_nt: TGTGCCAGCAGTTCGGCTCTCGGGACAGGAAACTATAATTCACCCCTCCACTTT; cdr3_aa: CASSSALGTGNYNSPLHF
clone_size: -; d_call: TRBD1; j_call: TRBJ1-2; v_call: TRBV29-1; cdr3_nt: TGCAGCGTTTTAAGACAGGGGGCGACTCCTTATGGCTACACCTTC; cdr3_aa: CSVLRQGATPYGYTF
clone_size: -; d_call: TRBD2; j_call: TRBJ2-5; v_call: TRBV6-2/TRBV6-3; cdr3_nt: TGTGCCAGCAGTTACTCGGGACTAGCGGGAGGTGGAAACCAGTACTTC; cdr3_aa: CASSYSGLAGGGNQYF
clone_size: -; d_call: TRBD1; j_call: TRBJ1-5; v_call: TRBV11-2; cdr3_nt: TGTGCCAGCAGTTTGACAGGGGCCTATCAGCCCCAGCATTTT; cdr3_aa: CASSLTGAYQPQHF
clone_size: -; d_call: TRBD1; j_call: TRBJ2-1; v_call: TRBV18; cdr3_nt: TGTGCCAGCTCACCCCGGACAGGGATGAATGAGCAGTTCTTC; cdr3_aa: CASSPRTGMNEQFF
clone_size: few; d_call: -; j_call: TRBJ1-1; v_call: TRBV7-2; cdr3_nt: TGTGCCAGCAGCTTAGGAGGGAGGCCGAACACTGAAGCTTTCTTT; cdr3_aa: CASSLGGRPNTEAFF
clone_size: -; d_call: -; j_call: TRBJ1-4; v_call: TRBV18; cdr3_nt: TGTGCCAGCAACGCGGGGGCAACTAATGAAAAACTGTTTTTT; cdr3_aa: CASNAGATNEKLFF
clone_size: -; d_call: -; j_call: TRBJ2-1; v_call: TRBV20-1; cdr3_nt: TGCAGTGCTAGTAAGACTAACAATGAGCAGTTCTTC; cdr3_aa: CSASKTNNEQFF
clone_size: -; d_call: -; j_call: TRBJ1-6; v_call: TRBV28; cdr3_nt: TGTGCCAGCAGTCCAGGACAAACCAATTCACCCCTCCACTTT; cdr3_aa: CASSPGQTNSPLHF
clone_size: -; d_call: -; j_call: TRBJ2-1; v_call: TRBV10-3; cdr3_nt: TGTGCCATCAGTGCGGGGGGCGGAGGGGATGGGGAGCAGTTCTTC; cdr3_aa: CAISAGGGGDGEQFF
clone_size: -; d_call: TRBD2; j_call: TRBJ2-2; v_call: TRBV24-1; cdr3_nt: TGTGCCACCAGTGCGGGAGGGACCGGGGAGCTGTTTTTT; cdr3_aa: CATSAGGTGELFF
clone_size: -; d_call: TRBD1; j_call: TRBJ2-1; v_call: TRBV28; cdr3_nt: TGTGCCAGCAGTCGGGACAGGGGATCCTACAATGAGCAGTTCTTC; cdr3_aa: CASSRDRGSYNEQFF
clone_size: -; d_call: TRBD1; j_call: TRBJ1-6; v_call: TRBV3-1/TRBV3-2; cdr3_nt: TGTGCCAGCAGCCAAGGGACAGGGAATTCACCCCTCCACTTT; cdr3_aa: CASSQGTGNSPLHF
clone_size: -; d_call: TRBD1; j_call: TRBJ2-7; v_call: TRBV5-1; cdr3_nt: TGCGCCAGCAGCTGGTCCCGGGACAGGGGGCACGAGCAGTACTTC; cdr3_aa: CASSWSRDRGHEQYF
clone_size: -; d_call: TRBD1; j_call: TRBJ1-1; v_call: TRBV5-4; cdr3_nt: TGTGCCAGCAGCTTGGTAGAACAGGGGAGCACTGAAGCTTTCTTT; cdr3_aa: CASSLVEQGSTEAFF
clone_size: -; d_call: -; j_call: TRBJ1-5; v_call: TRBV5-4; cdr3_nt: TGTGCCAGCAGCTTGAAGCGTTATCAGCCCCAGCATTTT; cdr3_aa: CASSLKRYQPQHF
clone_size: -; d_call: -; j_call: TRBJ2-5; v_call: TRBV27; cdr3_nt: TGTGCCAGCAGTTTAGGGTCGGGGACCCAGTACTTC; cdr3_aa: CASSLGSGTQYF
clone_size: -; d_call: TRBD2; j_call: TRBJ2-3; v_call: TRBV19; cdr3_nt: TGTGCCAGTACCCCTCCGGGGGGGGGCACCAGGGGCACAGATACGCAGTATTTT; cdr3_aa: CASTPPGGGTRGTDTQYF
clone_size: -; d_call: TRBD1; j_call: TRBJ2-7; v_call: TRBV19; cdr3_nt: TGTGCCAGTAGCAGGACAGGGAGTCTCTACGAGCAGTACTTC; cdr3_aa: CASSRTGSLYEQYF
clone_size: -; d_call: -; j_call: TRBJ2-7; v_call: TRBV3-1/TRBV3-2; cdr3_nt: TGTGCCAGCAGCCAACCCCAGATGTTCTACGAGCAGTACTTC; cdr3_aa: CASSQPQMFYEQYF
clone_size: -; d_call: TRBD2; j_call: TRBJ2-2; v_call: TRBV5-4; cdr3_nt: TGTGCCAGCAGCTCACTAGCGGGAGTAGAGGGCGGGGAGCTGTTTTTT; cdr3_aa: CASSSLAGVEGGELFF